Listed here are 23 T cell receptor beta chains from one sample, sequenced in a study of identical twins. TCRdb reprocessed the 5' RACE reads via MiXCR and lists one record per CDR3 protein. There are 400,000 to 500,000 distinct CDR3 sequences in the sample; roughly 20% occur only once, and around 12% lies in the top ten. Source material: naive T cells sorted from blood. The receptors originated from a man aged 50-59 years in good health.

In its sample, this clonotype was seen a few times. J is TRBJ2-5 and V is TRBV10-3; D gene uncertain. Germline V gene data show CDR1 as ENHRY and CDR2 as SYGVKD. This CDR3 has 13 amino acids. V dropped 0 bases and J dropped 4 bases, with 6 bases sitting between them. The CDR3 spells CAISESQSETQYF. DNA of the CDR3: TGTGCCATCAGTGAGTCGCAGTCAGAGACCCAGTACTTC.

This clonotype was found once. This rearrangement joins TRBV18 to TRBJ1-2, with D perhaps matching TRBD1 (5 bases). V was trimmed by 6 bases and J by 6 bases, leaving 14 bases between them. This CDR3 region has 13 residues. The V gene's germline CDR1 is KGHSH and CDR2 LQKENI. CDR3 sequence reads: CASSESGTDGYTF. For the CDR3, the DNA is TGTGCCAGCTCGGAATCCGGGACGGATGGCTACACCTTC.

The chain uses TRBV7-8 and TRBJ2-2, with D unresolved. The length of the CDR3 is 13 residues. V lost 4 bases to trimming and J lost 4 bases, with 7 bases between them. Germline lookup yields CDR1 SGHVS and CDR2 FQNEAQ. The CDR3 sequence is CASSSSVTGELFF. DNA for the CDR3: TGTGCCAGCAGCTCCAGTGTCACCGGGGAGCTGTTTTTT.

This clonotype was observed a few times. J is TRBJ1-2 and V is TRBV4-1; D is unresolved. This CDR3 is built from 14 residues. Germline V gene data show CDR1 as MGHRA and CDR2 as YSYEKL. The germline V and J ends were trimmed by 0 bases and 0 bases, with 5 bases remaining between them. Here the CDR3 DNA reads TGCGCCAGCAGCCAAGAAGGAGCTAACTATGGCTACACCTTC. It specifies CASSQEGANYGYTF.

There are many counts of this clonotype. The V and J genes are TRBV10-3 and TRBJ1-1; no clear D gene. CDR3 size: 13 residues. Trimming stripped 5 bases from V and 5 bases from J, with 12 bases between. The germline CDR1 and CDR2 sequences are ENHRY and SYGVKD. The CDR3 here is CAISREKATEAFF. The CDR3 nucleotides are TGTGCCATCAGTCGGGAAAAGGCGACTGAAGCTTTCTTT.

This clonotype was detected many times. V is TRBV10-3 and J is TRBJ2-1; 12 bases are shared with TRBD2. The germline gives CDR1 ENHRY, CDR2 SYGVKD. There are 14 residues in the CDR3. The V segment lost 6 bases and the J segment 8 bases; nucleotides outside the gene matches: 5. CDR3 residues: CAIRRTSGNDEQFF. CDR3 nucleotide sequence: TGTGCCATCAGGCGGACTAGCGGGAATGATGAGCAGTTCTTC.

In its sample, this clonotype was seen a few times. The CDR3 coding sequence is TGTGCCAGCAGTGATGGGGGGGAAAGCACAGATACGCAGTATTTT. It codes for CASSDGGESTDTQYF. The chain links TRBV2 to TRBJ2-3, with 7 bases that match TRBD2. V shed 3 bases, J shed 0 bases, and the junction held 3 bases outside the gene matches. From germline, CDR1 is SNHLY and CDR2 FYNNEI. The CDR3 length is 15 residues.

The chain joins TRBV4-1 to TRBJ2-1; no clear D. The germline V gene encodes CDR1 MGHRA and CDR2 YSYEKL. This CDR3 spans 13 amino acids. V lost 0 bases and J 15 bases, leaving 15 bases between the germline ends. The CDR3 region has the DNA TGCGCCAGCAGCCAAGATAGTATGGGCAGTGGGTTCTTC. This translates into CASSQDSMGSGFF.

This clonotype showed up just a few times. V and J are TRBV20-1 and TRBJ2-2; tentatively, D is TRBD1 or TRBD2 (6 bases each). The CDR3 length is 14 residues. The ends were cut back, 7 bases at V and 4 bases at J, with 16 bases in the middle. Germline V gene data show CDR1 as DFQATT and CDR2 as SNEGSKA (reference sequence). CDR3 nucleotides: TGCAGTGTTCAGAGGGGGGCGCGCACCGGGGAGCTGTTTTTT. This sequence encodes CSVQRGARTGELFF.

This clonotype was counted a few times. This chain's CDR3 is CSVVVRDTAIYEQYF. CDR3 nucleotide sequence: TGCAGCGTAGTCGTCCGGGACACAGCTATTTACGAGCAGTACTTC. The rearrangement joins TRBV29-1 to TRBJ2-7; a possible D gene is TRBD1 (6 bases). The CDR3 runs 15 residues. Germline V lookup: CDR1 SQVTM, CDR2 ANQGSEA. The ends were cut back, 6 bases at V and 4 bases at J, with 22 bases in the middle.

This clonotype was counted a few times. V usage is TRBV29-1 and J usage is TRBJ2-2, with a tentative D call TRBD2 (6 bases). Trimming took off 4 bases at V and 1 base at J, with 10 bases between the two ends. The length of the CDR3 is 14 residues. Germline loops: CDR1 SQVTM, CDR2 ANQGSEA. The CDR3: CSVAGTGNTGELFF. The CDR3 bases are TGCAGCGTTGCGGGGACTGGGAACACCGGGGAGCTGTTTTTT.

There are a few counts of this clonotype. This rearrangement joins TRBV6-1 to TRBJ2-7; possible D gene TRBD2, 7 bases. The CDR3 contains 14 residues. V was cut by 6 bases and J by 7 bases, with 19 bases left in between. Germline CDR1 is MNHNS and CDR2 is SASEGT. CDR3 sequence reads: CASSAGATGQEQYF. The CDR3 bases are TGTGCCAGCAGCGCGGGGGCGACTGGTCAAGAGCAGTACTTC.

This clonotype has ten or more counts. The V call is TRBV30, the J call TRBJ1-2; D is ambiguous. Germline assignment: CDR1 GTSNPN and CDR2 SVGIG (reference sequence). V gave up 0 bases and J gave up 3 bases, with 8 bases separating them. This CDR3 contains 13 residues. As DNA, the CDR3 is TGTGCCTGGAGTGTGGCACCTGACTATGGCTACACCTTC. As protein: CAWSVAPDYGYTF.

The chain combines TRBV6-5 with TRBJ2-1; TRBD2 is a possible D gene (6 bases). CDR1 and CDR2 from the germline V gene are MNHEY and SVGAGI. This CDR3 is built from 15 residues. V lost 0 bases to trimming and J lost 5 bases, with 11 bases between them. CDR3 DNA: TGTGCCAGCAGTTACTCCGGAGGAGGGCACAATGAGCAGTTCTTC. It encodes CASSYSGGGHNEQFF.

This chain links TRBV18 with TRBJ2-1; D unclear. The CDR3 has 15 amino acids. Trimming took 2 bases from V and 0 from J, leaving 8 bases between them. The germline gives CDR1 KGHSH, CDR2 LQKENI. CDR3 DNA sequence: TGTGCCAGCTCACCAGGGCCGAGCTCCTACAATGAGCAGTTCTTC. Protein product: CASSPGPSSYNEQFF.

This chain connects TRBV30 to TRBJ2-3, with TRBD2 matching 8 bases. V dropped 5 bases and J dropped 1; count of bases not matched to a gene: 5. The CDR3 loop spans 14 amino acids. Per the germline V gene, CDR1 is GTSNPN and CDR2 is SVGIG (reference sequence). CDR3 sequence (DNA): TGTGCCTGGGATGGACTAGCAGGCACAGATACGCAGTATTTT. Translating it yields CAWDGLAGTDTQYF.

This clonotype came up a few times. V and J are TRBV6-1 and TRBJ1-1, with TRBD1 as a possible D gene (6 bases). V was trimmed by 4 bases and J by 7 bases, leaving 22 bases between them. This CDR3 comprises 16 residues. Germline V gives CDR1 MNHNS, CDR2 SASEGT. The CDR3 nucleotides are TGTGCCAGCAGTGCGGATAACAGGGTCCGGACGGGTGAAGCTTTCTTT. Residues: CASSADNRVRTGEAFF.

The sample holds many counts of this clonotype. Germline is not matched at one junction end, which may reflect a read error. The chain combines TRBV12-3 or TRBV12-4 with TRBJ2-1, with 7 bases identical to TRBD2. The CDR3 consists of 17 residues. The CDR3 loop is CASSLAAREVSGVKQFF. The CDR3 bases are TGTGCCAGCAGTCTAGCGGCTCGGGAGGTTTCGGGCGTAAAGCAGTTCTTC.

This clonotype was seen a few times. Compared with germline, one end of the junction differs, possibly owing to a read error. The gene calls are TRBV6-1 and TRBJ2-3; D is perhaps TRBD2 (5 bases). CDR1 is MNHNS, CDR2 SASEGT, per germline. The CDR3 has 13 amino acids. The CDR3 sequence: CASTRSSTDTQYF. In nucleotides, the CDR3 is TGTGCAAGCACTAGGTCTAGCACAGATACGCAGTATTTT.

Only a few counts were recorded for this clonotype. This chain uses TRBV29-1 with TRBJ2-1; 7 bases map to TRBD1. V shed 1 base and J 2 bases; nucleotides not matched to a gene: 8. Germline-derived CDR1 and CDR2 are SQVTM and ANQGSEA. The CDR3 totals 16 residues. In nucleotides, the CDR3 is TGCAGCGTTGAAGCCATGACAGGGTGGGCCTACAATGAGCAGTTCTTC. This sequence encodes CSVEAMTGWAYNEQFF.

This chain uses TRBV2 with TRBJ2-1; TRBD1 is a possible D gene (6 bases). The V and J ends lost 6 bases and 8 bases respectively, with 17 bases between them. This CDR3 is built from 14 residues. CDR1 and CDR2 (germline): SNHLY, FYNNEI. The CDR3 nucleotides read TGTGCCAGCAGGTCCGGGACACTGAAATATGAGCAGTTCTTC. Its protein product is CASRSGTLKYEQFF.

The sample holds many counts of this clonotype. This chain's CDR3 is CASTQTYSAGQQYF. The CDR3 nucleotides are TGTGCCAGCACCCAGACATACTCAGCGGGTCAGCAGTACTTC. This chain connects TRBV6-1 to TRBJ2-7; possible D gene TRBD2, 6 bases. The ends were cut back, 7 bases at V and 8 bases at J, with 21 bases in the middle. The germline CDR1 and CDR2 sequences are MNHNS and SASEGT. The CDR3 has 14 residues.

This clonotype was recorded at least ten times. The genes are TRBV12-3 or TRBV12-4 and TRBJ1-3, with D unresolved. The V gene lost 5 bases and the J gene lost 0 bases, with 11 bases spanning the gap. This CDR3 comprises 15 residues. In DNA form, the CDR3 reads TGTGCCAGCAGTCTTCTGATGGGCTCTGGAAACACCATATATTTT. It codes for CASSLLMGSGNTIYF.